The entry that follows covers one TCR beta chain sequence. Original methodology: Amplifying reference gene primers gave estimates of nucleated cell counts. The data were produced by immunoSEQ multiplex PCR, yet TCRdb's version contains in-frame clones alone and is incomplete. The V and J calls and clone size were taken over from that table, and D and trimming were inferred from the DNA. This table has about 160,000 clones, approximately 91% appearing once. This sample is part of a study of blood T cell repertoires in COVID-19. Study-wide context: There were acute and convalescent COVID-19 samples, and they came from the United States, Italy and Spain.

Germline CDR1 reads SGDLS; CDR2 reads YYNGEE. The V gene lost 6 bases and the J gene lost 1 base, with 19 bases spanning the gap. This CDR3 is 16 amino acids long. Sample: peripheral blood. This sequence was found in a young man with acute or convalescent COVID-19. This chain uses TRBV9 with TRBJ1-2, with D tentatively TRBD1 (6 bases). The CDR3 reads CASNRPDSSINYGYTF. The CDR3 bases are TGTGCCAGCAACCGACCGGACAGCTCGATTAACTATGGCTACACCTTC. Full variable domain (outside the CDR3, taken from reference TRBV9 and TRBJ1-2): DSGVTQTPKHLITATGQRVTLRCSPRSGDLSVYWYQQSLDQGLQFLIQYYNGEERAKGNILERFSAQQFPDLHSELNLSSLELGDSALYFCASNRPDSSINYGYTFGSGTRLTVV.